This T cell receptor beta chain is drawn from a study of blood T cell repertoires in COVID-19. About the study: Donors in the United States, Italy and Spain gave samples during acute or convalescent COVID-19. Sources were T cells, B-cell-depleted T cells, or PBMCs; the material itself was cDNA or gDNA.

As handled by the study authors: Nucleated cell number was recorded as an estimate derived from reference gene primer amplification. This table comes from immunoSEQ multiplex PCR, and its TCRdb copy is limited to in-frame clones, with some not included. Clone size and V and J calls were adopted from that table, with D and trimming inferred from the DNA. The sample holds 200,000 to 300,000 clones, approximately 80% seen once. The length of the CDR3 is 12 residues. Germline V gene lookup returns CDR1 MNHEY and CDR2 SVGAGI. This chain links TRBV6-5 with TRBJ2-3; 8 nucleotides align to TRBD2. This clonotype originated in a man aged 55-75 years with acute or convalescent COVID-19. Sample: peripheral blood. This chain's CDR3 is CAAGESTDTQYF. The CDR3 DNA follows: TGTGCAGCGGGGGAGAGCACAGATACGCAGTATTTT.